This TCR beta chain comes out of a study of blood T cell repertoires in COVID-19. Study background: In each case, the material was cDNA or gDNA derived from T cells, B-cell-depleted T cells, or PBMCs.

In the original analysis: Reference gene primers were amplified, and this amplification served to estimate nucleated cell counts. Generated by immunoSEQ multiplex PCR, the TCRdb table keeps only in-frame clones and is missing some. The DNA was the basis for D and trimming; V, J and clone size are from that table. The sample lists over 45,000 clones, roughly 82% seen once, with 7% to 8.5% in the top ten. Trimming pared 0 bases from V and 6 bases from J, leaving 8 bases between. Germline V gives CDR1 MNHEY, CDR2 SVGAGI. This CDR3 is 13 amino acids long. The sequencing sample was made of peripheral blood. The TCR sequence derives from a man aged 35 to 55 with acute or convalescent COVID-19. This rearrangement joins TRBV6-5 to TRBJ1-2; D ambiguous. The CDR3 reads CASSYSRGHGYTF. Here the CDR3 DNA reads TGTGCCAGCAGTTACTCGAGAGGGCATGGCTACACCTTC.